In its sample, the clone carrying this T cell receptor beta chain was seen once. Its specificity is not known. The sample is drawn from a study of a mutant IDH1 vaccine in newly diagnosed glioma. Stated time point: week 11, during vaccination. Doses consisted of 300 ug of mutant IDH1 20-mer peptide each, paired with topical imiquimod. TCRdb keeps only in-frame clones here, not all; method: immunoSEQ multiplex PCR. Of about 110,000 clones listed, approximately 87% are singletons. With 0 bases clipped from V and 4 bases from J, the junction kept 7 bases outside the gene matches. Germline values: CDR1 MNHNS, CDR2 SASEGT. The CDR3 runs to 17 residues.

This clonotype was obtained from a woman between 50 and 59 years old with glioma. V and J are TRBV6-1 and TRBJ1-5; 9 bases line up with TRBD1. Sequenced here: PBMCs, sampled from a glioma patient whose treatment included an IDH1 peptide vaccine. The CDR3 loop is CASSEAVDRGRNQPQHF. For the CDR3, the DNA is TGTGCCAGCAGTGAAGCGGTCGACAGGGGGAGGAATCAGCCCCAGCATTTT.